Sequencing of this TCR beta chain was carried out in a study of T cells in Graves' hyperthyroidism and ophthalmopathy. These patients, aged 18 to 65, had recently diagnosed hyperthyroidism lasting under 2 months. Diagnoses were made from clinical symptoms, serum measures (thyroxine and TRAb), thyroid ultrasound and orbital computed tomography. Concerning this clonotype: Its antigen is as yet unknown.

Amplification of TCR beta CDR3 regions was performed using RNA transcripts as template. A set of HTBI primers served as the primers for a first-round RT-PCR of the TCR CDR3. MiXCR was run by TCRdb on the multiplex PCR reads, yielding one entry per CDR3 protein. In the table there are about 420,000 distinct CDR3 sequences, around 14% of which are singletons. Findings and caveats of the study: The model predicted ophthalmopathy a median approximately 6 months before onset.

The CDR3 is 12 amino acids. Trimming removed 6 bases at V and 4 bases at J, with 9 bases between. Germline V gene lookup returns CDR1 KGHSH and CDR2 LQKENI. Sequencing was done on a sample of blood. The sequence was collected from a woman aged 18-29 years with Graves' hyperthyroidism. This rearrangement joins TRBV18 to TRBJ2-5; D perhaps matches TRBD2 (5 bases). CDR3 region: CASSPEGETQYF. Written as DNA, the CDR3 is TGTGCCAGCTCCCCCGAGGGAGAGACCCAGTACTTC.